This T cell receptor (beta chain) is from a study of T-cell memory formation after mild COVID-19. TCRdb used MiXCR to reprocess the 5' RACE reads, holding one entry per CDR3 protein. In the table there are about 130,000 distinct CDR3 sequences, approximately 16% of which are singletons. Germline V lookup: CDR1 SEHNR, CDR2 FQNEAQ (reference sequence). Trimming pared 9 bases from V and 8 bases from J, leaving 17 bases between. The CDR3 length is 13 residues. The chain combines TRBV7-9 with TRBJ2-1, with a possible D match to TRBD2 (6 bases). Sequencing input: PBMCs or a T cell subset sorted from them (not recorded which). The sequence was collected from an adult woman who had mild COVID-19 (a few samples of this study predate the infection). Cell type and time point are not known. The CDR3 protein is CAREGLPGDEQFF. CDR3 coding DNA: TGTGCCAGGGAGGGGCTCCCAGGCGATGAGCAGTTCTTC.